These 32 T cell receptor beta chains came from one sample sequenced in a study of T cell repertoires in cytomegalovirus infection. Via MiXCR, TCRdb re-called the reads, giving one row per CDR3 protein. The top ten hold 3.5% to 4.5% of the sample, which has over 300,000 distinct CDR3 sequences, over 7.5% seen once. The source material was PBMCs. These TCRs come from a human donor in good health (CMV status not recorded). Some clones in this sample may be carry-over from other donors' samples.

This clonotype was recorded many times. The chain employs TRBV11-2 and TRBJ2-4, with 12 bases matching TRBD2. CDR1 is SGHAT and CDR2 is FQNNGV in the germline V gene. The CDR3 covers 17 residues. Trimming cost V 2 bases and J 8 bases; bases outside gene matches: 10. CDR3 residues: CASSLWPSGGVVDIQYF. The CDR3 DNA follows: TGTGCCAGCAGCTTATGGCCTAGCGGGGGGGTGGTTGACATTCAGTACTTC.

This clonotype occurred many times. The rearrangement joins TRBV6-2 or TRBV6-3 to TRBJ2-7; tentative D call: TRBD2 (6 bases). V lost 4 bases and J 1 base, leaving 14 bases between the germline ends. Germline CDR1 reads MNHEY; CDR2 reads SVGEGT. CDR3 size: 15 residues. This CDR3 reads CASSSRSSGSYEQYF. Written as DNA, the CDR3 is TGTGCCAGCAGTTCCCGGAGTAGCGGATCCTACGAGCAGTACTTC.

In this sample, this clonotype turned up a few times. CDR3 amino acids: CASSFGPGGGETQYF. The CDR3 nucleotides are TGTGCCAGCAGCTTCGGCCCGGGCGGAGGGGAGACCCAGTACTTC. The rearrangement uses TRBV7-2 and TRBJ2-5, with a weak D call TRBD2 (6 bases). Germline CDR1 reads SGHTA; CDR2 reads FQGNSA. The germline V and J ends were trimmed by 3 bases and 5 bases, with 16 bases remaining between them. The CDR3 loop spans 15 amino acids.

This chain uses TRBV3-1 with TRBJ2-7, with 9 bases fitting TRBD1. The germline gives CDR1 LGHDT, CDR2 YNNKEL (reference sequence). The CDR3 length is 14 residues. J gave up 7 bases and V 4 bases, and 8 bases lay outside the gene matches. The CDR3 reads CASSPYRGRDEQYF. As DNA, the CDR3 is TGTGCCAGCAGCCCCTACAGGGGGCGGGATGAGCAGTACTTC.

The chain carries TRBV20-1 and TRBJ2-1; perhaps D is TRBD1 or TRBD2 (6 bases each). There are 11 residues in the CDR3. The V end lost 7 bases, the J end lost 7 bases, and 11 bases lay between the germline ends. Germline CDR1 and CDR2: DFQATT and SNEGSKA (reference sequence). In nucleotides, the CDR3 is TGCAGTGGCGGAGGGGGGAATGAGCAGTTCTTC. Protein sequence: CSGGGGNEQFF.

This clonotype was picked up many times. The chain employs TRBV7-2 and TRBJ2-1; TRBD2 matches 11 bases. Trimming took 5 bases from V and 4 from J; bases not matched to a gene: 1. From germline, CDR1 is SGHTA and CDR2 FQGNSA. The CDR3 extends over 14 amino acids. CDR3 loop: CASSRLAGYNEQFF. CDR3 nucleotides: TGTGCCAGCAGCAGACTAGCGGGGTACAATGAGCAGTTCTTC.

This clonotype was seen repeatedly, ten times or more. The V and J genes are TRBV7-2 and TRBJ2-1; D might be TRBD1 (7 bases). The CDR3 has 15 amino acids. V lost 1 base and J 7 bases, leaving 14 bases between the germline ends. The V gene's germline CDR1 is SGHTA and CDR2 FQGNSA. CDR3 sequence reads: CASSLVGSGGNEQFF. CDR3 nucleotide sequence: TGTGCCAGCAGCTTAGTGGGCTCAGGGGGGAATGAGCAGTTCTTC.

A word on this clonotype: At one of its ends the junction is not consistent with the germline gene, which may arise from a read error. In DNA, the CDR3 is TGTGCCAGCAGTTTAGGGGGGACAGGTCCGATCTTC. Its protein is CASSLGGTGPIF. This rearrangement joins TRBV28 to TRBJ2-1, with TRBD1 matching 8 bases. The CDR3 totals 12 residues. Germline values: CDR1 MDHEN, CDR2 SYDVKM.

This clonotype was detected only a few times. This chain links TRBV7-2 with TRBJ2-3; tentatively, D is TRBD1 (6 bases). This CDR3 is 16 amino acids long. V was cut by 1 base and J by 2 bases, with 13 bases left in between. The germline gives CDR1 SGHTA, CDR2 FQGNSA. In nucleotides, the CDR3 is TGTGCCAGCAGCTTAGTCCCCAGGGGAGTCACAGATACGCAGTATTTT. Translating it yields CASSLVPRGVTDTQYF. Together with reference TRBV7-2 and TRBJ2-3, the CDR3 gives the full variable domain: GAGVSQSPSNKVTEKGKDVELRCDPISGHTALYWYRQSLGQGLEFLIYFQGNSAPDKSGLPSDRFSAERTGGSVSTLTIQRTQQEDSAVYLCASSLVPRGVTDTQYFGPGTRLTVL.

This clonotype was seen repeatedly, ten times or more. The chain links TRBV7-2 to TRBJ2-3; TRBD1 agrees at 8 bases. This CDR3 has 15 amino acids. V dropped 7 bases and J dropped 0; count of bases not matched to a gene: 6. Germline lookup yields CDR1 SGHTA and CDR2 FQGNSA. The CDR3 DNA reads TGTGCCAGCACCCTTAGGACAGGGAGCACAGATACGCAGTATTTT. Protein: CASTLRTGSTDTQYF.

The chain carries TRBV7-7 and TRBJ1-4; 10 bases match TRBD1. The CDR3 sequence is 16 residues long. J lost 2 bases, V lost 1 base, and 1 base had no gene match. The V gene's germline CDR1 is SSHAT and CDR2 FNYEAQ (reference sequence). CDR3 in DNA: TGTGCCAGCAGCTTAGGACAGGGGGCGACTAATGAAAAACTGTTTTTT. Its translation: CASSLGQGATNEKLFF. Filled out from reference TRBV7-7 and TRBJ1-4, the complete variable domain reads GAGVSQSPRYKVTKRGQDVTLRCDPISSHATLYWYQQALGQGPEFLTYFNYEAQPDKSGLPSDRFSAERPEGSISTLTIQRTEQRDSAMYRCASSLGQGATNEKLFFGSGTQLSVL.

CDR3: CATSRAGLAGNEQFF. CDR3 DNA sequence: TGTGCCACCAGCAGAGCCGGGTTGGCGGGCAATGAGCAGTTCTTC. The rearrangement joins TRBV15 to TRBJ2-1, with D perhaps TRBD2 (5 bases). V was clipped by 1 base and J by 6 bases, with 13 bases between them. From germline, CDR1 is LNHNV and CDR2 YYDKDF (reference sequence). The CDR3 is made up of 15 amino acids.

This clonotype was seen a handful of times. The CDR3 is CASSPTGSAAGELFF. CDR3 in DNA: TGTGCCAGCAGCCCGACAGGGTCGGCGGCCGGGGAGCTGTTTTTT. The chain recombines TRBV7-9 with TRBJ2-2; the match to TRBD1 covers 7 bases. Trimming at V came to 5 bases and at J to 6 bases, leaving 9 bases not matched to a gene. Germline lookup yields CDR1 SEHNR and CDR2 FQNEAQ (reference sequence). This CDR3 has 15 amino acids.

This clonotype was found a few times. CDR3 protein: CASSPSTGGGNQPQHF. The DNA of the CDR3 is TGTGCCAGCAGTCCCTCTACAGGGGGCGGCAATCAGCCCCAGCATTTT. The V call is TRBV27, the J call TRBJ1-5, with TRBD1 matching 9 bases. V trimming: 5 bases; J trimming: 2 bases; junction bases outside the gene matches: 7. This CDR3 spans 16 amino acids. The germline V gene has CDR1 MNHEY and CDR2 SMNVEV (reference sequence).

This chain connects TRBV12-3 or TRBV12-4 to TRBJ2-7; 15 bases are a match to TRBD2. CDR3 length equals 16 residues. V trimming: 7 bases; J trimming: 3 bases; junction bases outside the gene matches: 7. The CDR3: CASTLGLAGGSYEQYF. The CDR3 DNA sequence: TGTGCCAGCACCCTAGGACTAGCGGGAGGGAGCTACGAGCAGTACTTC.

This clonotype has just a few counts. This rearrangement joins TRBV27 to TRBJ1-5, with TRBD1 identical over 7 bases. The ends lost 4 bases at V and 2 bases at J; junction bases unmatched: 8. Germline V CDR1 and CDR2: MNHEY, SMNVEV (reference sequence). The CDR3 runs 16 residues. In DNA form, the CDR3 reads TGTGCCAGCAGTTCGACCCCGGGGACAGGCAATCAGCCCCAGCATTTT. Residues: CASSSTPGTGNQPQHF.

The rearrangement links TRBV7-9 to TRBJ2-1, with D perhaps being TRBD1 or TRBD2 (5 bases each). The CDR3 totals 13 residues. Trimming shortened V by 7 bases and J by 2 bases, and 9 bases separated the two germline ends. The germline V gene encodes CDR1 SEHNR and CDR2 FQNEAQ (reference sequence). The CDR3 DNA reads as TGTGCCAGCATGTTGGGACCCTACAATGAGCAGTTCTTC. Its protein is CASMLGPYNEQFF.

V usage is TRBV25-1 and J usage is TRBJ2-5; the D call may be TRBD1 or TRBD2 (5 bases each). V was pared by 2 bases and J by 3 bases, with 13 bases between. CDR3 length: 15 amino acids. CDR1 and CDR2 from the germline V gene are MGHDK and SYGVNS. The CDR3: CASSEIGTTKETQYF. Written as DNA, the CDR3 is TGTGCCAGCAGTGAAATCGGGACCACAAAAGAGACCCAGTACTTC.

This clonotype was seen many times. The chain carries TRBV7-8 and TRBJ2-5; D gene unclear. Germline CDR1 SGHVS, CDR2 FQNEAQ. V was clipped by 4 bases and J by 1 base, with 19 bases between them. The CDR3 sequence is 17 residues long. CDR3 in DNA: TGTGCCAGCAGCTCTAGGTTGATCGGACCATTCCAAGAGACCCAGTACTTC. Its translation is CASSSRLIGPFQETQYF.

CDR3 DNA sequence: TGTGCCATCAGTGGGACAGGGGTCAATCAGCCCCAGCATTTT. Its translation: CAISGTGVNQPQHF. The J gene is TRBJ1-5, the V gene TRBV10-3, with TRBD1 matching 9 bases. The CDR3 length is 14 residues. Unmatched junction bases numbered 1, after V lost 4 bases and J lost 3 bases. Germline V gene data show CDR1 as ENHRY and CDR2 as SYGVKD.

This clonotype appeared many times. The V gene is TRBV7-6, the J gene TRBJ1-4; perhaps TRBD1 as D (5 bases). V lost 1 base, J lost 2 bases, and 20 bases lay in between. Germline lookup yields CDR1 SGHVS and CDR2 FNYEAQ. The CDR3 consists of 19 residues. CDR3: CASSLGSSRVGTTNEKLFF. The CDR3 DNA reads as TGTGCCAGCAGCTTAGGGTCGTCCAGGGTCGGGACCACTAATGAAAAACTGTTTTTT.

This chain uses TRBV14 with TRBJ1-4, with 9 nucleotides matching TRBD1. Germline V CDR1 and CDR2: SGHDN, FVKESK. This CDR3 has 13 residues. V lost 3 bases and J lost 13; bases outside the gene matches: 6. The CDR3 DNA reads TGTGCCAGCAGCCAGGGACAGGGCCTGAGACTGTTTTTT. This translates into CASSQGQGLRLFF.

This clonotype was counted at least ten times. The V and J genes are TRBV28 and TRBJ2-7; 10 positions agree with TRBD2. This CDR3 has 16 residues. V shed 10 bases, J shed 5 bases, and the junction held 17 bases outside the gene matches. In germline, CDR1 is MDHEN, CDR2 SYDVKM. The CDR3 loop is CATHRPSGRFPHEQYF. The CDR3 region has the DNA TGTGCCACCCACCGCCCTAGCGGGAGATTTCCCCACGAGCAGTACTTC.

The sample holds a few counts of this clonotype. This chain links TRBV10-2 with TRBJ2-1; either TRBD1 or TRBD2 may supply D (5 bases each). V was trimmed by 8 bases and J by 2 bases, leaving 22 bases between them. The V gene's germline CDR1 is WSHSY and CDR2 SAAADI. This CDR3 comprises 17 residues. In DNA, the CDR3 is TGCGCCAGCCTACCCCAAGGGCGGGTGGGGGCCTACAATGAGCAGTTCTTC. Translation: CASLPQGRVGAYNEQFF.

This clonotype was picked up a small number of times. The CDR3 DNA reads as TGTGCCAGCAGCGTAGATGTCTATGAGCAGTTCTTC. It encodes CASSVDVYEQFF. The chain combines TRBV9 with TRBJ2-1; D ambiguous. V was clipped by 0 bases and J by 8 bases, with 6 bases between them. From germline, CDR1 is SGDLS and CDR2 YYNGEE. The CDR3 sequence is 12 residues long.

This clonotype was picked up a small number of times. The J gene is TRBJ1-1, the V gene TRBV6-2 or TRBV6-3; D is possibly TRBD1 (6 bases). V was shortened by 10 bases and J by 3 bases, with 21 bases between the two germline ends. Per germline, CDR1 MNHEY and CDR2 SVGEGT. CDR3 length: 15 amino acids. As DNA, the CDR3 is TGTGCCACGGAACCATTGACAGGTTGGGACACTGAAGCTTTCTTT. Amino acid sequence: CATEPLTGWDTEAFF.

The chain links TRBV4-1 to TRBJ2-3, with 8 bases matching TRBD2. The germline gives CDR1 MGHRA, CDR2 YSYEKL. There are 15 residues in the CDR3. V trimming: 0 bases; J trimming: 3 bases; junction bases outside the gene matches: 2. The DNA of the CDR3 is TGCGCCAGCAGCCAAGATAGCGGGACAACAGATACGCAGTATTTT. Its translation: CASSQDSGTTDTQYF.

This chain uses TRBV20-1 with TRBJ2-1; 10 bases line up with TRBD1. The germline CDR1 and CDR2 sequences are DFQATT and SNEGSKA (reference sequence). The CDR3 is made up of 18 amino acids. The V segment lost 5 bases and the J segment 2 bases; nucleotides outside the gene matches: 15. The CDR3 region has the DNA TGCAGTGCTCCAAGTCCCGGGACAGGGGCACTTACCTACAATGAGCAGTTCTTC. The encoded protein is CSAPSPGTGALTYNEQFF.

The table lists this clonotype with many counts. The chain employs TRBV7-2 and TRBJ2-7; 9 bases fit TRBD1. J gave up 6 bases and V 4 bases, and 10 bases lay outside the gene matches. This CDR3 region has 15 residues. Looked up from germline, CDR1 is SGHTA and CDR2 is FQGNSA. The CDR3 here is CASSYDRGKVSEQYF. CDR3 DNA sequence: TGTGCCAGCAGCTACGACAGGGGGAAGGTCTCCGAGCAGTACTTC.

This clonotype was picked up a small number of times. This chain joins TRBV27 and TRBJ2-5; 9 bases are a match to TRBD1. The CDR3 is 15 residues long. Germline trimming cut 3 bases from V and 5 bases from J; bases unmatched to any gene: 7. Germline CDR1 reads MNHEY; CDR2 reads SMNVEV (reference sequence). The CDR3 reads CASSFSPGQGETQYF. For the CDR3, the DNA is TGTGCCAGCAGTTTCTCTCCGGGACAGGGCGAGACCCAGTACTTC.

In DNA form, the CDR3 reads TGTGCCAGCAGCCATCCAAGGGGCTCATACACCGGGGAGCTGTTTTTT. Amino acids: CASSHPRGSYTGELFF. This chain joins TRBV11-2 and TRBJ2-2; weak D call: TRBD1 (5 bases). Germline CDR1 reads SGHAT; CDR2 reads FQNNGV. The CDR3 is 16 amino acids. V was cut by 5 bases and J by 3 bases, with 16 bases left in between.

The chain carries TRBV20-1 and TRBJ1-5, with 8 bases that match TRBD1. The CDR3 is 15 amino acids. Germline V lookup: CDR1 DFQATT, CDR2 SNEGSKA (reference sequence). V shed 6 bases, J shed 1 base, and the junction held 8 bases outside the gene matches. The CDR3 loop reads CSAKTWTGSNQPQHF. CDR3 sequence (DNA): TGCAGTGCGAAAACCTGGACAGGGAGCAATCAGCCCCAGCATTTT.